A single sample is the source of the 29 T cell receptor beta chains below, sequenced in a study of shared clonotypes between healthy human individuals. Naive-designated CD8 cells lacked CD45RO, were positively enriched for CCR7, and omitted terminally differentiated effector memory CD45RA+ cells. Using immunoSEQ multiplex PCR, the repertoire was profiled, and TCRdb retains in-frame clones only, with some absent. The data show over 2,000,000 clones, 90% to 95% seen once. Sequenced sample: naive CD8+ T cells from PBMCs. The receptors derive from a man aged 18-30 years in good health. Some clones in this sample may be carry-over from other donors' samples.

The J gene is TRBJ2-1, the V gene TRBV2, with 8 bases identical to TRBD2. The CDR3 sequence is 17 residues long. V lost 4 bases, J lost 5 bases, and 13 bases stayed unmatched. Germline V lookup: CDR1 SNHLY, CDR2 FYNNEI. CDR3 sequence (DNA): TGTGCCAGCAGTGCCGGCTTGGGACTAGTGTTCAACAATGAGCAGTTCTTC. The encoded protein is CASSAGLGLVFNNEQFF. Using reference TRBV2 and TRBJ2-1 for the parts outside the CDR3, the full variable domain is EPEVTQTPSHQVTQMGQEVILRCVPISNHLYFYWYRQILGQKVEFLVSFYNNEISEKSEIFDDQFSVERPDGSNFTLKIRSTKLEDSAMYFCASSAGLGLVFNNEQFFGPGTRLTVL.

The V gene is TRBV7-3, the J gene TRBJ1-1; D is possibly TRBD1 (5 bases). The CDR3 runs 15 residues. Germline-derived CDR1 and CDR2 are SGHTA and FQGTGA. V dropped 3 bases and J dropped 1 base, with 12 bases sitting between them. The CDR3 DNA reads TGTGCCAGCAGCTTTATAAGGGACCCGAACACTGAAGCTTTCTTT. Translating it yields CASSFIRDPNTEAFF. Full variable domain (missing parts from reference TRBV7-3 and TRBJ1-1): GAGVSQTPSNKVTEKGKYVELRCDPISGHTALYWYRQSLGQGPEFLIYFQGTGAADDSGLPNDRFFAVRPEGSVSTLKIQRTERGDSAVYLCASSFIRDPNTEAFFGQGTRLTVV.

The chain is built from TRBV6-5 and TRBJ1-1; D is unclear. The CDR3 is 15 amino acids. Germline V gives CDR1 MNHEY, CDR2 SVGAGI. Between the trimmed V and J ends, which lost 2 bases and 1 base, there was a span of 11 bases. CDR3 in DNA: TGTGCCAGCAGTTACGAATCGTCTGGGAACACTGAAGCTTTCTTT. It specifies CASSYESSGNTEAFF.

The chain combines TRBV28 with TRBJ2-5; 10 positions agree with TRBD1. This CDR3 contains 15 residues. In germline, CDR1 is MDHEN, CDR2 SYDVKM. Unmatched junction bases numbered 8, after V lost 5 bases and J lost 5 bases. CDR3 loop: CASSTRQGAQETQYF. The CDR3 nucleotides read TGTGCCAGCAGTACGCGACAGGGGGCGCAGGAGACCCAGTACTTC.

This clone was seen a single time. The gene calls are TRBV27 and TRBJ2-7, with TRBD2 identical over 9 bases. The V segment lost 5 bases and the J segment 7 bases; nucleotides outside the gene matches: 9. The CDR3 length is 14 residues. CDR1 and CDR2 from the germline V gene are MNHEY and SMNVEV (reference sequence). The CDR3 loop reads CASSLDVLAGEQYF. The CDR3 DNA follows: TGTGCCAGCAGTCTAGACGTCCTAGCGGGAGAGCAGTACTTC.

The chain links TRBV7-3 to TRBJ2-3; D remains ambiguous. Trimming shortened V by 4 bases and J by 0 bases, and 5 bases separated the two germline ends. Per germline, CDR1 SGHTA and CDR2 FQGTGA. The CDR3 runs 13 residues. The CDR3 sequence is CASSWSSTDTQYF. The CDR3 nucleotides read TGTGCCAGCAGCTGGTCTAGCACAGATACGCAGTATTTT.

V gene TRBV6-1 combines with J gene TRBJ2-7; 8 bases fit TRBD1. The germline V gene has CDR1 MNHNS and CDR2 SASEGT. The CDR3 spans 13 residues. Trimming removed 7 bases from V and 3 bases from J; junction bases left unmatched: 5. The CDR3 bases are TGTGCCAGCACCGCAGGGGGCGGCTACGAGCAGTACTTC. It specifies CASTAGGGYEQYF.

In the case of this clone: The sample carries other DNA sequences with the same CDR3. This sequence joins TRBV4-3 and TRBJ2-5; tentatively, D is TRBD2 (5 bases). The V gene's germline CDR1 is LGHNA and CDR2 YSLEER. The CDR3 is 15 residues long. The ends were cut back, 0 bases at V and 1 base at J, with 9 bases in the middle. CDR3 nucleotide sequence: TGCGCCAGCAGCCAAGACTTGAGCGGCCAAGAGACCCAGTACTTC. This sequence encodes CASSQDLSGQETQYF.

The J gene is TRBJ1-2, the V gene TRBV19; no reliable D call. Germline V gene data show CDR1 as LNHDA and CDR2 as SQIVND (reference sequence). The CDR3 has 14 amino acids. The V end was cut by 5 bases, the J end by 5 bases, with 15 bases between. In nucleotides, the CDR3 is TGTGCCAGTAGTGCTAGCGGGGTATCTTATGGCTACACCTTC. Its translation: CASSASGVSYGYTF.

The chain has TRBV19 and TRBJ1-1; D unresolved. The V gene lost 3 bases and the J gene lost 3 bases, with 14 bases spanning the gap. Germline loops: CDR1 LNHDA, CDR2 SQIVND (reference sequence). CDR3 size: 15 residues. The CDR3 coding sequence is TGTGCCAGTAGTATGGTTGGTAACAGTTACACTGAAGCTTTCTTT. It encodes CASSMVGNSYTEAFF.

The rearrangement joins TRBV27 to TRBJ1-1, with D unclear. The V end was cut by 4 bases, the J end by 1 base, with 10 bases between. The length of the CDR3 is 14 residues. Germline loops: CDR1 MNHEY, CDR2 SMNVEV (reference sequence). The CDR3 DNA reads as TGTGCCAGCAGTTCTAACGCACGGAACACTGAAGCTTTCTTT. The encoded protein is CASSSNARNTEAFF.

This chain uses TRBV5-5 with TRBJ2-7, with D perhaps matching TRBD1 or TRBD2 (5 bases each). Trimming shortened V by 0 bases and J by 3 bases, and 16 bases separated the two germline ends. This CDR3 is 16 amino acids long. Germline lookup yields CDR1 SGHKS and CDR2 YYEKEE (reference sequence). The CDR3 sequence: CASSLAPGTSGYEQYF. The CDR3 bases are TGTGCCAGCAGCTTGGCGCCGGGGACGTCGGGCTACGAGCAGTACTTC. Full variable domain (outside the CDR3, taken from reference TRBV5-5 and TRBJ2-7): DAGVTQSPTHLIKTRGQQVTLRCSPISGHKSVSWYQQVLGQGPQFIFQYYEKEERGRGNFPDRFSARQFPNYSSELNVNALLLGDSALYLCASSLAPGTSGYEQYFGPGTRLTVT.

This rearrangement joins TRBV27 to TRBJ2-7; D not resolved. CDR3 length equals 14 residues. V dropped 5 bases and J dropped 1 base, with 12 bases sitting between them. Germline CDR1 and CDR2: MNHEY and SMNVEV (reference sequence). CDR3: CASSPGSHSYEQYF. Here the CDR3 DNA reads TGTGCCAGCAGTCCCGGTTCTCATTCCTACGAGCAGTACTTC.

The J gene is TRBJ1-4, the V gene TRBV4-1; D gene ambiguous. The V gene's germline CDR1 is MGHRA and CDR2 YSYEKL. Trimming removed 0 bases from V and 5 bases from J, with 13 bases in between. There are 16 residues in the CDR3. The CDR3 region is CASSQDGRPWNEKLFF. CDR3 in DNA: TGCGCCAGCAGCCAAGATGGGCGGCCATGGAATGAAAAACTGTTTTTT.

The rearrangement joins TRBV9 to TRBJ2-1, with 8 bases aligning to TRBD1. Germline V gene data show CDR1 as SGDLS and CDR2 as YYNGEE. This CDR3 spans 15 amino acids. Trimming at V came to 3 bases and at J to 7 bases, leaving 9 bases not matched to a gene. In nucleotides, the CDR3 is TGTGCCAGCAGCGACGGGACAGGAGGGGTTAATGAGCAGTTCTTC. This encodes CASSDGTGGVNEQFF. The variable domain in full, with the rest retrieved from reference TRBV9 and TRBJ2-1, is DSGVTQTPKHLITATGQRVTLRCSPRSGDLSVYWYQQSLDQGLQFLIQYYNGEERAKGNILERFSAQQFPDLHSELNLSSLELGDSALYFCASSDGTGGVNEQFFGPGTRLTVL.

This clone was recorded only once. The CDR3 nucleotides are TGTGCCAGCAGCCCCCAGATAGCCAAAAACATTCAGTACTTC. Translated: CASSPQIAKNIQYF. The J gene is TRBJ2-4, the V gene TRBV13; D unresolved. Trimming left V 5 bases short and J 0 bases short, with 8 bases between. The CDR3 is 14 residues long. From germline, CDR1 is PRHDT and CDR2 FYEKMQ (reference sequence).

This chain connects TRBV6-5 to TRBJ1-2; D ambiguous. V was clipped by 6 bases and J by 6 bases, with 14 bases between them. This CDR3 contains 13 residues. Germline V gives CDR1 MNHEY, CDR2 SVGAGI. For the CDR3, the DNA is TGTGCCAGCAGCCCTAGGGCAGGCGATGGCTACACCTTC. This encodes CASSPRAGDGYTF.

The chain couples TRBV19 to TRBJ1-2; tentative D call: TRBD1 (5 bases). The CDR3 runs to 18 residues. Trimming removed 4 bases at V and 3 bases at J, with 24 bases between. The germline V gene has CDR1 LNHDA and CDR2 SQIVND (reference sequence). CDR3 nucleotide sequence: TGTGCCAGTAGTAAAACCGAACAGGCCCTCCTAATCGACTATGGCTACACCTTC. This encodes CASSKTEQALLIDYGYTF.

Note on this clone: Other nucleotide sequences in the sample specify the same CDR3. The CDR3 region is CASSPDRGSYNEQFF. Here the CDR3 DNA reads TGTGCCAGCAGTCCCGACAGGGGGAGCTACAATGAGCAGTTCTTC. J is TRBJ2-1 and V is TRBV27; TRBD1 matches at 9 bases. The CDR3 covers 15 residues. V trimming: 5 bases; J trimming: 3 bases; junction bases outside the gene matches: 5. Germline V gene data show CDR1 as MNHEY and CDR2 as SMNVEV (reference sequence).

The chain combines TRBV19 with TRBJ2-7, with D perhaps TRBD2 (5 bases). CDR1 and CDR2 (germline): LNHDA, SQIVND (reference sequence). V was trimmed by 8 bases and J by 5 bases, leaving 16 bases between them. The CDR3 extends over 13 amino acids. The DNA of the CDR3 is TGTGCCAGTGGAGGTTTGTTGGGTAACGAGCAGTACTTC. It translates to CASGGLLGNEQYF.

Turning to this clone: The same CDR3 arises from other DNA sequences in this sample as well. This chain uses TRBV5-1 with TRBJ2-2, with D uncertain. Trimming shortened V by 5 bases and J by 5 bases, and 7 bases separated the two germline ends. CDR3 size: 12 residues. Per the germline V gene, CDR1 is SGHRS and CDR2 is YFSETQ. CDR3 sequence reads: CASSTDTGELFF. CDR3 coding DNA: TGCGCCAGCAGTACAGATACCGGGGAGCTGTTTTTT.

CDR3 amino acids: CASSPGLADYEQYF. The CDR3 nucleotides are TGTGCCAGCTCACCGGGACTAGCGGACTACGAGCAGTACTTC. This chain uses TRBV18 with TRBJ2-7; 11 bases are shared with TRBD2. V trimming: 3 bases; J trimming: 3 bases; junction bases outside the gene matches: 1. This CDR3 contains 14 residues. Germline loops: CDR1 KGHSH, CDR2 LQKENI.

The rearrangement uses TRBV28 and TRBJ1-4; TRBD1 matches at 7 bases. The CDR3 contains 15 residues. The germline CDR1 and CDR2 sequences are MDHEN and SYDVKM. The trim removed 6 bases at V and 8 bases at J, leaving 12 bases unmatched. In DNA, the CDR3 is TGTGCCAGCAGGCGTACTACAGGGGTCTACGAAAAACTGTTTTTT. Its translation is CASRRTTGVYEKLFF.

This clone has just one count. This chain joins TRBV2 and TRBJ2-6; TRBD2 aligns across 12 bases. Germline lookup yields CDR1 SNHLY and CDR2 FYNNEI. V trimming: 3 bases; J trimming: 0 bases; junction bases outside the gene matches: 6. This CDR3 has 19 amino acids. In nucleotides, the CDR3 is TGTGCCAGCAGTGATCTAGCGGGAGGGAAGAGCTCTGGGGCCAACGTCCTGACTTTC. Amino acids: CASSDLAGGKSSGANVLTF.

The chain has TRBV10-1 and TRBJ1-5; 9 positions agree with TRBD1. Looked up from germline, CDR1 is WNHNN and CDR2 is SYGVQD (reference sequence). This CDR3 spans 16 amino acids. V lost 6 bases to trimming and J lost 0 bases; unmatched junction nucleotides: 6. CDR3 sequence reads: CASSDTGGLSNQPQHF. CDR3 in DNA: TGCGCCAGCAGCGATACAGGGGGCCTTAGCAATCAGCCCCAGCATTTT.

V usage is TRBV27 and J usage is TRBJ2-2, with TRBD1 matching over 7 bases. The ends lost 6 bases at V and 6 bases at J; junction bases unmatched: 10. Germline lookup yields CDR1 MNHEY and CDR2 SMNVEV (reference sequence). This CDR3 region has 15 residues. The CDR3 here is CASSPTGYDAGELFF. The CDR3 DNA follows: TGTGCCAGCAGCCCGACAGGGTACGACGCCGGGGAGCTGTTTTTT.

This clone was seen once. The V call is TRBV29-1, the J call TRBJ2-1; tentative D call: TRBD2 (6 bases). Trimming took 6 bases from V and 1 from J, leaving 25 bases between them. The CDR3 spans 18 residues. CDR1 SQVTM and CDR2 ANQGSEA come from the germline V gene. The CDR3 is CSVRDSRIVFRSYNEQFF. Here the CDR3 DNA reads TGCAGCGTCCGGGACTCTCGAATAGTCTTTAGGTCCTACAATGAGCAGTTCTTC.

This clone was picked up one time. The chain recombines TRBV5-5 with TRBJ2-1; D is possibly TRBD1 (7 bases). This CDR3 spans 15 amino acids. Germline CDR1 reads SGHKS; CDR2 reads YYEKEE (reference sequence). Trimming removed 1 base at V and 4 bases at J, with 12 bases between. This chain's CDR3 is CASSLSRGAYNEQFF. CDR3 in DNA: TGTGCCAGCAGCTTGAGCAGGGGGGCGTACAATGAGCAGTTCTTC.

The rearrangement links TRBV2 to TRBJ2-1; the D is unclear. This CDR3 has 15 amino acids. Germline lookup yields CDR1 SNHLY and CDR2 FYNNEI. Trimming pared 3 bases from V and 4 bases from J, leaving 13 bases between. The CDR3 DNA reads TGTGCCAGCAGTGACCCTGTAGAAAATTACAATGAGCAGTTCTTC. Translating gives CASSDPVENYNEQFF.